This TCR beta chain was found in a study of immune evolution from preneoplasia to lung adenocarcinoma. V gave up 4 bases and J gave up 2 bases; unmatched junction bases: 5. The germline V gene has CDR1 SGDLS and CDR2 YYNGEE. The CDR3 totals 15 residues. Sequencing was performed with immunoSEQ multiplex PCR; in TCRdb, only in-frame clones are kept and a portion is missing. Of 13,000 to 15,000 clones in the sample, around 80% are singletons; the top ten hold more than 4%. This clone appeared once. Resections took place in Japan or China from the mid-2010s to the late 2010s. The rearrangement links TRBV9 to TRBJ2-3; 9 bases match TRBD2. This sequence originates from a person between 70 and 80 years old with lung adenocarcinoma. The sample comprised FFPE minimally invasive lung adenocarcinoma tissue. This CDR3 reads CASSPLAGYTDTQYF. CDR3 DNA: TGTGCCAGCAGCCCCCTAGCGGGGTACACAGATACGCAGTATTTT.